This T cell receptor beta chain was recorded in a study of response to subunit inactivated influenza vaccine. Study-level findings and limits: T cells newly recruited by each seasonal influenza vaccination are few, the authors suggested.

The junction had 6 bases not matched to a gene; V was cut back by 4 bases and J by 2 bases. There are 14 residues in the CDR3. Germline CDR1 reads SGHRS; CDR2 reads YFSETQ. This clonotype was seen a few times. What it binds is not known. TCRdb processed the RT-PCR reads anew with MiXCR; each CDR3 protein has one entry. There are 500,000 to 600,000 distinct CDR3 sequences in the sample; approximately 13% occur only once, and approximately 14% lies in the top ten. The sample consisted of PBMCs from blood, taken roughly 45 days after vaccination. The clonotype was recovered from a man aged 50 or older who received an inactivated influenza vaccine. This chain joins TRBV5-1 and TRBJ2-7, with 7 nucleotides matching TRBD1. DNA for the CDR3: TGCGCCAGCAGCGTGGGACAGCCTACCTACGAGCAGTACTTC. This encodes CASSVGQPTYEQYF.